This TCR beta chain was sequenced for a study of technical replicates of blood from a handful of donors. The CDR3 is 15 amino acids. Unmatched junction bases numbered 7, after V lost 1 base and J lost 4 bases. Germline lookup yields CDR1 SGDLS and CDR2 YYNGEE. Some clones are missing from TCRdb's copy, which holds only in-frame ones; the method was immunoSEQ multiplex PCR. The data hold 75,000 to 90,000 clones, with about 95% observed a single time. The V gene is TRBV9, the J gene TRBJ2-5; the match to TRBD1 covers 7 bases. The clonotype originates from a human donor in good health. The sequencing sample was made of T cells isolated from PBMCs. The CDR3 DNA is TGTGCCAGCAGCGTATACAGGGGCTATGGAGAGACCCAGTACTTC. It is translated as CASSVYRGYGETQYF. The variable domain in full, with the rest retrieved from reference TRBV9 and TRBJ2-5, is DSGVTQTPKHLITATGQRVTLRCSPRSGDLSVYWYQQSLDQGLQFLIQYYNGEERAKGNILERFSAQQFPDLHSELNLSSLELGDSALYFCASSVYRGYGETQYFGPGTRLLVL.